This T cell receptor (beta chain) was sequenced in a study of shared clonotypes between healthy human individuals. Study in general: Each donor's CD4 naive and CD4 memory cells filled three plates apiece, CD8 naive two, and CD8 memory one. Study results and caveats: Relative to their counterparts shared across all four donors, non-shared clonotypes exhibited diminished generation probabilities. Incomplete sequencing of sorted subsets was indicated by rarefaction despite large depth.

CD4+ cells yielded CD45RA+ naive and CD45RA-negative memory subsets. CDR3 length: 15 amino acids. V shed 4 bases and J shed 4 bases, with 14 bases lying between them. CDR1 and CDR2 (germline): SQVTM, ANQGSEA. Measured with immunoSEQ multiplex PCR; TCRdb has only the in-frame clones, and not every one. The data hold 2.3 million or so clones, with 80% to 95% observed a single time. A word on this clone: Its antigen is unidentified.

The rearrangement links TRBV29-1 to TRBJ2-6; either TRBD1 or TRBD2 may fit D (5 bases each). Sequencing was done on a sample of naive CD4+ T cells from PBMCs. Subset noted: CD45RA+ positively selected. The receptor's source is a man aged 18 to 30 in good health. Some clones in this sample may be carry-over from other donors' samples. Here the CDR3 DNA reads TGCAGCGTTGGGCAGGGAGCGGCCGGGGCCAACGTCCTGACTTTC. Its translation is CSVGQGAAGANVLTF.